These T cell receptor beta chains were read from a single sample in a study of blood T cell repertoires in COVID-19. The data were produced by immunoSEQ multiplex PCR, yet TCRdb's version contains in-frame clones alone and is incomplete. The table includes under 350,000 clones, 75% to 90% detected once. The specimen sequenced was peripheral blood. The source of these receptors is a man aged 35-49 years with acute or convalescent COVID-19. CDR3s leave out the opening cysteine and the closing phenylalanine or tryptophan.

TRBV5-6 ASWTGGFPIPFEQY
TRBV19 ASSTFPGELF
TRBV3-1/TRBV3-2 ASSQGAQGAREQY
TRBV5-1 ASSLEGDSNTEAF
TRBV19 ASSIEKGTGNGYT
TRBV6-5 ASIRGGGYGYT
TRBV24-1 ATSDPRGSGDTQY
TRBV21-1 ASNAGTPNYGYT
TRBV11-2 ASSFLGTSGGAGDTQY
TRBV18 ASSPPAVSYNEQF
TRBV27 ASSFLGLAQEQY
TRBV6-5 ASSYTGTGDSPLH
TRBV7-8 ASSPGDGHSNYEQY
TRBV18 ASSPPTRNNEQF
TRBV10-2 AGGRTPDTQY
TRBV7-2 ASSLAGDRNTEAF
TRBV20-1 SLQAPYGYT
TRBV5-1 ASSSSPQETQY
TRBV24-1 ATSVLSTSGNEQF
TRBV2 ASSAGGQGG
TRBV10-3 ATGLAGGDTQY
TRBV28 ASSPGGGLNTEAF
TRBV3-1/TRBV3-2 ASSQPDLQGYT
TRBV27 ASSSTGILLYEQY
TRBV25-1 ASSDRDSFRDTQY
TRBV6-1 ASSDRGSYNSPLH
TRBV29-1 SVESVERGAYEQY
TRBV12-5 ASGFLIGGGEQF
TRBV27 ASSSGGGLAGEQY
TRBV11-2 ASSLTLYQETQY
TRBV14 ASSLRPPGTGDPPGYEQY
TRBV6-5 ASSPRLYGYT
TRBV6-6 ASRSRSGGGTGELF
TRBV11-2 ASSHLYRDSLNYGYT
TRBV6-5 ASSPGDSGTIY
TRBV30 AWSTGLAGAGELF
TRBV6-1 ASSEGGAYTEAF
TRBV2 ASSEWDSGDGGETQY
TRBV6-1 ASSEGYRTEGGGYT
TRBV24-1 ATSDPSDSKNEQF
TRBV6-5 ASSYRRGELF
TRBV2 ASRGTGSEQF
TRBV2 ASRTDRGEFNEQF
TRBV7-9 ASSLGGTGSNSPLH
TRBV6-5 ASSYAGGSHGYT
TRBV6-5 ASNPGVSGNTIY
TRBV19 ASTGGYQPQH
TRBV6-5 ASSLQGANYGYT
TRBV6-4 ASSGERGYGYT
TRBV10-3 AISDVAGTEKLF
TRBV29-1 SVTGTGGYEQY
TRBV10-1 ASSLMIAGEETQY
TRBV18 ASSPPRAVNYGYT
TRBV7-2 ASSRRLAGGRGDTQY
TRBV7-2 ASSLGGLAWGYT